A selection of T cell receptor beta chains follows, all from one sample in a study of T cells in tuberculosis. Assay: immunoSEQ multiplex PCR; the TCRdb copy retains only in-frame clones and omits some. The sample has around 10,000 clones, about 93% seen once. Specimen: PBMCs. Receptors originate from an adult with tuberculosis. The conserved cysteine and the conserved F or W are not part of the CDR3 here. The order of the fields is D gene, V gene, CDR3 length, CDR3 protein. D genes are given only for firm matches.

D gene: .; V gene: TRBV11-2; CDR3 length: 12; CDR3 protein: ASTLTGAWNEQF
D gene: .; V gene: TRBV27; CDR3 length: 9; CDR3 protein: ASSTGLEAF
D gene: .; V gene: TRBV9; CDR3 length: 13; CDR3 protein: ASSVAGELNTEAF
D gene: TRBD2; V gene: TRBV7-2; CDR3 length: 12; CDR3 protein: ASSPTSGDYEQY
D gene: TRBD1; V gene: TRBV9; CDR3 length: 11; CDR3 protein: ASSPGTGYGYT
D gene: TRBD1; V gene: TRBV4-1; CDR3 length: 13; CDR3 protein: ASSHPKGAKTEAF
D gene: TRBD1; V gene: TRBV19; CDR3 length: 15; CDR3 protein: ASSIVPSGTGADTQY
D gene: TRBD1; V gene: TRBV19; CDR3 length: 12; CDR3 protein: ASSRDRENQPQH
D gene: .; V gene: TRBV7-6; CDR3 length: 12; CDR3 protein: ASSLLGGGYEQY
D gene: .; V gene: TRBV29-1; CDR3 length: 12; CDR3 protein: SVGGRGSGTEAF
D gene: .; V gene: TRBV27; CDR3 length: 10; CDR3 protein: ASSSGYNEQF
D gene: TRBD2; V gene: TRBV7-8; CDR3 length: 14; CDR3 protein: ASSLAASGGMYEQY
D gene: .; V gene: TRBV6-1; CDR3 length: 13; CDR3 protein: ASRRGELANYGYT
D gene: .; V gene: TRBV29-1; CDR3 length: 10; CDR3 protein: SVAGGTDTQY
D gene: .; V gene: TRBV5-1; CDR3 length: 12; CDR3 protein: ASSHHRDPETQY
D gene: .; V gene: TRBV6-4; CDR3 length: 12; CDR3 protein: ASSDGSGPNEQF
D gene: TRBD2; V gene: TRBV10-3; CDR3 length: 11; CDR3 protein: AIMTSGGNEQF
D gene: TRBD2; V gene: TRBV6-5; CDR3 length: 13; CDR3 protein: ASTGQRGGSGELF
D gene: .; V gene: TRBV4-1; CDR3 length: 10; CDR3 protein: ASSPLGGGYT
D gene: .; V gene: TRBV9; CDR3 length: 11; CDR3 protein: ASSVAIAGELF
D gene: TRBD1; V gene: TRBV7-2; CDR3 length: 14; CDR3 protein: ASSFVSGGGNQPQH
D gene: .; V gene: TRBV5-1; CDR3 length: 13; CDR3 protein: ASSLESAANEKLF
D gene: TRBD1; V gene: TRBV10-3; CDR3 length: 12; CDR3 protein: AISEPGQGRSQH
D gene: .; V gene: TRBV6-5; CDR3 length: 11; CDR3 protein: ASTPGGSGGYT
D gene: .; V gene: TRBV11-2; CDR3 length: 14; CDR3 protein: ASSRIPGHLPYEQY
D gene: TRBD1; V gene: TRBV2; CDR3 length: 16; CDR3 protein: ASSEVVKGTGEYYEQY
D gene: .; V gene: TRBV19; CDR3 length: 12; CDR3 protein: ASSHTQGYYGHT
D gene: TRBD2; V gene: TRBV2; CDR3 length: 12; CDR3 protein: ASPLTSGTDTQY
D gene: .; V gene: TRBV7-2; CDR3 length: 12; CDR3 protein: ASSSRQNGETQY
D gene: TRBD2; V gene: TRBV4-1; CDR3 length: 14; CDR3 protein: ASSQDGTSGGDTQY
D gene: .; V gene: TRBV9; CDR3 length: 10; CDR3 protein: ASKRDSGELF
D gene: .; V gene: TRBV29-1; CDR3 length: 14; CDR3 protein: SVVIRTGRNGNTIY
D gene: TRBD2; V gene: TRBV30; CDR3 length: 10; CDR3 protein: ASGTSGETQY
D gene: TRBD2; V gene: TRBV19; CDR3 length: 14; CDR3 protein: ASSSAGLGFQETQY
D gene: TRBD2; V gene: TRBV9; CDR3 length: 10; CDR3 protein: ASTLAGGQQY
D gene: TRBD2; V gene: TRBV30; CDR3 length: 13; CDR3 protein: AWSSLAGGDNEQF
D gene: .; V gene: TRBV2; CDR3 length: 13; CDR3 protein: ASSVTGLQVDTQY
D gene: .; V gene: TRBV9; CDR3 length: 16; CDR3 protein: ASSAMLQGQGSTDTQY
D gene: TRBD1; V gene: TRBV27; CDR3 length: 13; CDR3 protein: ASSPRQGTAETQY
D gene: .; V gene: TRBV7-9; CDR3 length: 11; CDR3 protein: ASSLDGTDTQY